A single sample gave rise to the 18 T cell receptor beta chains below, sequenced in a study of cytomegalovirus exposure and HLA in healthy donors. PCR employed 60 Vbeta and 13 Jbeta primers. The method was immunoSEQ multiplex PCR; TCRdb's version includes in-frame clones alone and lacks a portion of them. The table shows 100,000 to 150,000 clones, with around three quarters occurring only once. The source material was PBMCs. Every receptor here comes from a middle-aged woman in good health and CMV-seropositive.

This chain joins TRBV11-2 and TRBJ2-1; TRBD1 matches at 9 bases. CDR1 is SGHAT, CDR2 FQNNGV, per germline. There are 16 residues in the CDR3. The V and J ends lost 7 bases and 7 bases, in that order; junction bases with no gene match: 14. CDR3 sequence (DNA): TGTGCCAGCACCACACCTACAGGGGGCGCCGGGAATGAGCAGTTCTTC. Amino acids: CASTTPTGGAGNEQFF.

The gene calls are TRBV14 and TRBJ2-1, with 15 bases aligning to TRBD2. Germline V gene lookup returns CDR1 SGHDN and CDR2 FVKESK. The CDR3 runs to 15 residues. V gave up 4 bases and J gave up 7 bases; unmatched junction bases: 2. Written as DNA, the CDR3 is TGTGCCAGCAGCCCCGGGACTAGCGGGAGGAATGAGCAGTTCTTC. It is translated as CASSPGTSGRNEQFF.

V is TRBV2 and J is TRBJ2-3, with TRBD2 identical over 7 bases. The CDR3 runs 14 residues. Per germline, CDR1 SNHLY and CDR2 FYNNEI. J gave up 3 bases and V 5 bases, and 5 bases lay outside the gene matches. In nucleotides, the CDR3 is TGTGCCAGCAGTAGGGAGGGGTTGACAGATACGCAGTATTTT. It specifies CASSREGLTDTQYF.

The chain recombines TRBV14 with TRBJ2-5; unclear D gene. The V gene lost 1 base and the J gene lost 5 bases, with 5 bases spanning the gap. Germline V gene lookup returns CDR1 SGHDN and CDR2 FVKESK. The CDR3 extends over 12 amino acids. CDR3 bases: TGTGCCAGCAGCCAAGGAACTGAGACCCAGTACTTC. This gives the protein CASSQGTETQYF.

The chain uses TRBV7-9 and TRBJ1-1, with a weak D call TRBD1 (6 bases). The CDR3 contains 12 residues. Trimming took off 4 bases at V and 8 bases at J, with 11 bases between the two ends. Per the germline V gene, CDR1 is SEHNR and CDR2 is FQNEAQ (reference sequence). The CDR3 region is CASSSGGLEAFF. CDR3 nucleotide sequence: TGTGCCAGCAGCTCCGGGGGGCTGGAAGCTTTCTTT.

V gene TRBV7-9 combines with J gene TRBJ2-1, with 10 bases matching TRBD1. Germline values: CDR1 SEHNR, CDR2 FQNEAQ (reference sequence). V lost 3 bases and J lost 4; bases outside the gene matches: 9. The CDR3 runs to 17 residues. The CDR3 loop reads CASSFKLGQGGYNEQFF. Here the CDR3 DNA reads TGTGCCAGCAGCTTTAAACTAGGACAGGGGGGTTACAATGAGCAGTTCTTC.

This clone has just one count. V usage is TRBV18 and J usage is TRBJ1-2; perhaps TRBD1 as D (5 bases). Trimming stripped 0 bases from V and 8 bases from J, with 10 bases between. The length of the CDR3 is 13 residues. Germline CDR1 and CDR2: KGHSH and LQKENI. CDR3 bases: TGTGCCAGCTCACCACCGGGGGAGGGCGGCTACACCTTC. This codes for CASSPPGEGGYTF. Variable domain in full (rest from reference TRBV18 and TRBJ1-2): NAGVMQNPRHLVRRRGQEARLRCSPMKGHSHVYWYRQLPEEGLKFMVYLQKENIIDESGMPKERFSAEFPKEGPSILRIQQVVRGDSAAYFCASSPPGEGGYTFGSGTRLTVV.

The rearrangement uses TRBV7-9 and TRBJ2-3, with TRBD2 matching over 9 bases. The ends lost 5 bases at V and 3 bases at J; junction bases unmatched: 9. CDR3 length equals 16 residues. Germline V gene sequence: CDR1 SEHNR, CDR2 FQNEAQ (reference sequence). CDR3 protein: CASSPGLAHTTDTQYF. The CDR3 DNA is TGTGCCAGCAGCCCTGGACTAGCGCACACAACAGATACGCAGTATTTT.

The gene calls are TRBV10-1 and TRBJ2-7, with 8 bases that match TRBD1. The V and J ends lost 3 bases and 3 bases, in that order; junction bases with no gene match: 1. CDR1 WNHNN and CDR2 SYGVQD come from the germline V gene (reference sequence). The length of the CDR3 is 13 residues. The CDR3 DNA sequence: TGCGCCAGCAGTGATACAGGGGGCTACGAGCAGTACTTC. It is translated as CASSDTGGYEQYF.

The chain recombines TRBV6-1 with TRBJ1-1; D uncertain. The germline gives CDR1 MNHNS, CDR2 SASEGT. Trimming removed 3 bases at V and 0 bases at J, with 11 bases between. The CDR3 extends over 15 amino acids. CDR3 coding DNA: TGTGCCAGCAGTGAGAATCTATCCATGAACACTGAAGCTTTCTTT. Protein sequence: CASSENLSMNTEAFF.

This clone came up a few times. Other DNA sequences in this sample translate to the same CDR3. This rearrangement joins TRBV30 to TRBJ2-7; the D gene is possibly TRBD2 (5 bases). Trimming removed 5 bases at V and 4 bases at J, with 9 bases between. This CDR3 is built from 11 residues. In germline, CDR1 is GTSNPN, CDR2 SVGIG (reference sequence). The CDR3 protein is CAWGRSYEQYF. DNA of the CDR3: TGTGCCTGGGGGAGAAGTTACGAGCAGTACTTC.

The V and J genes are TRBV29-1 and TRBJ1-3; D uncertain. Between the trimmed V and J ends, which lost 6 bases and 0 bases, there was a span of 9 bases. The length of the CDR3 is 13 residues. CDR1 and CDR2 from the germline V gene are SQVTM and ANQGSEA. CDR3 amino acids: CSVRPDSGNTIYF. DNA for the CDR3: TGCAGCGTGCGCCCCGACTCTGGAAACACCATATATTTT.

Written as DNA, the CDR3 is TGTGCCAGCGGGGGCCGGGACGGAGAAGCTTTCTTT. This codes for CASGGRDGEAFF. J is TRBJ1-1 and V is TRBV6-6; a weak D match, TRBD1 (6 bases). The germline V gene has CDR1 MNHNY and CDR2 SVGAGI (reference sequence). CDR3 size: 12 residues. Trimming stripped 8 bases from V and 8 bases from J, with 15 bases between.

This sequence joins TRBV6-6 and TRBJ1-5; tentatively, D is TRBD1 (5 bases). V was clipped by 6 bases and J by 1 base, with 13 bases between them. CDR1 and CDR2 from the germline V gene are MNHNY and SVGAGI (reference sequence). There are 15 residues in the CDR3. The CDR3, as DNA: TGTGCCAGCAGCCCGCTGGGGGGGAGCAATCAGCCCCAGCATTTT. Translated: CASSPLGGSNQPQHF.

The CDR3: CASSPRDSTDTQYF. In DNA, the CDR3 is TGTGCCAGCAGCCCACGGGACTCCACAGATACGCAGTATTTT. The chain joins TRBV7-9 to TRBJ2-3, with a tentative D call TRBD2 (6 bases). Germline CDR1 SEHNR, CDR2 FQNEAQ (reference sequence). V lost 5 bases and J lost 2, with 11 bases in between. The CDR3 runs 14 residues. The complete variable domain, with remaining parts taken from reference TRBV7-9 and TRBJ2-3, reads DTGVSQNPRHKITKRGQNVTFRCDPISEHNRLYWYRQTLGQGPEFLTYFQNEAQLEKSRLLSDRFSAERPKGSFSTLEIQRTEQGDSAMYLCASSPRDSTDTQYFGPGTRLTVL.

V usage is TRBV18 and J usage is TRBJ1-5; maybe TRBD1 (6 bases). This CDR3 is built from 15 residues. CDR1 KGHSH and CDR2 LQKENI come from the germline V gene. Trimming stripped 2 bases from V and 2 bases from J, with 10 bases between. The CDR3 region has the DNA TGTGCCAGCTCACCAGGGGGCGAAGGCAATCAGCCCCAGCATTTT. It specifies CASSPGGEGNQPQHF.

This clone was seen just once. V usage is TRBV6-5 and J usage is TRBJ2-2; maybe TRBD1 (6 bases). V was pared by 4 bases and J by 7 bases, with 13 bases between. The CDR3 is 14 residues long. Germline V gene data show CDR1 as MNHEY and CDR2 as SVGAGI. The CDR3 DNA follows: TGTGCCAGCAGTTCCGGGACAATGGGCGGGGAGCTGTTTTTT. Its protein is CASSSGTMGGELFF.

The chain recombines TRBV19 with TRBJ2-2; 14 bases agree with TRBD2. J gave up 6 bases and V 6 bases, and 12 bases lay outside the gene matches. The CDR3 extends over 18 amino acids. The germline V gene encodes CDR1 LNHDA and CDR2 SQIVND (reference sequence). DNA for the CDR3: TGTGCCAGTAGCCCGGGACTAGCGGGAGATATAGGGGCCGGGGAGCTGTTTTTT. Translated: CASSPGLAGDIGAGELFF. Complete variable domain (other parts from reference TRBV19 and TRBJ2-2): DGGITQSPKYLFRKEGQNVTLSCEQNLNHDAMYWYRQDPGQGLRLIYYSQIVNDFQKGDIAEGYSVSREKKESFPLTVTSAQKNPTAFYLCASSPGLAGDIGAGELFFGEGSRLTVL.